The 25 T cell receptor beta chains below were found in one sample sequenced in a study of blood T cells in healthy people across ages. The use of a sample-barcoded 5' primer and a J-beta primer mix characterized a second PCR of about 6 to 11 cycles. One entry per CDR3 protein, called by TCRdb with MiXCR from the 5' RACE reads. The data contain some 800,000 distinct CDR3 sequences, approximately 25% of them singletons. The same data also contributed to another study, on T cells of mothers and their children.

The specimen sequenced was blood. The receptor source for this set is a boy between 10 and 17 years old in good health.

The V gene is TRBV4-3, the J gene TRBJ1-4; 9 nucleotides line up with TRBD1. J gave up 8 bases and V 2 bases, and 6 bases lay outside the gene matches. Germline V gene data show CDR1 as LGHNA and CDR2 as YSLEER. This CDR3 region has 15 residues. The CDR3 protein is CASSQFSTGGEKLFF. The CDR3 DNA reads TGCGCCAGCAGCCAATTTTCGACAGGGGGAGAAAAACTGTTTTTT.

The rearrangement links TRBV7-3 to TRBJ2-3; D could derive from TRBD1 or TRBD2 (5 bases each). Trimming cost V 2 bases and J 2 bases, with 11 bases left between them. CDR3 length: 15 amino acids. The germline V gene encodes CDR1 SGHTA and CDR2 FQGTGA. The chain's CDR3 is CASSLVGALTDTQYF. CDR3 nucleotides: TGTGCCAGCAGCTTAGTCGGGGCCCTCACAGATACGCAGTATTTT.

This sequence joins TRBV7-9 and TRBJ1-4; D unclear. V was pared by 2 bases and J by 6 bases, with 7 bases between. CDR1 SEHNR and CDR2 FQNEAQ come from the germline V gene (reference sequence). This CDR3 region has 13 residues. This chain's CDR3 is CASSLPTDEKLFF. The CDR3 region has the DNA TGTGCCAGCAGCTTACCTACAGATGAAAAACTGTTTTTT.

CDR3 protein: CASSDRDRDNSPLHF. Written as DNA, the CDR3 is TGTGCCAGCAGTGACCGCGACAGGGACAATTCACCCCTCCACTTT. The genes are TRBV6-4 and TRBJ1-6, with 7 bases lining up with TRBD1. The trim removed 2 bases at V and 7 bases at J, leaving 5 bases unmatched. This CDR3 is 15 amino acids long. The germline CDR1 and CDR2 sequences are MRHNA and SNTAGT.

This clonotype was recorded a few times. CDR3 residues: CASSIQGASGELFF. In DNA form, the CDR3 reads TGTGCCAGCAGTATACAGGGGGCATCCGGGGAGCTGTTTTTT. V and J are TRBV12-3 or TRBV12-4 and TRBJ2-2, with TRBD1 identical over 9 bases. Losses at the gene ends were 5 bases for V and 6 bases for J; bases not matched to a gene: 4. CDR3 length: 14 amino acids.

This clonotype was counted between two and nine times. The genes are TRBV11-2 and TRBJ2-7; 8 bases map to TRBD2. Germline-derived CDR1 and CDR2 are SGHAT and FQNNGV. This CDR3 has 16 residues. The junction had 8 bases not matched to a gene; V was cut back by 0 bases and J by 4 bases. The CDR3 reads CASSLEAPGGDYEQYF. The CDR3 coding sequence is TGTGCCAGCAGCTTAGAGGCCCCCGGGGGGGATTACGAGCAGTACTTC.

This clonotype has a handful of counts. The V call is TRBV15, the J call TRBJ2-7; the match to TRBD2 covers 9 bases. The CDR3 loop spans 16 amino acids. From germline, CDR1 is LNHNV and CDR2 YYDKDF (reference sequence). V dropped 3 bases and J dropped 7; count of bases not matched to a gene: 13. CDR3 sequence reads: CATSRAGFSGGMEQYF. The CDR3 nucleotides are TGTGCCACCAGCAGGGCAGGGTTTAGCGGGGGTATGGAGCAGTACTTC.

A few counts support this clonotype. The V and J genes are TRBV7-2 and TRBJ2-5; 11 bases match TRBD2. Near its end, the DNA agrees better with TRBJ2-7, so the J call may be wrong. The CDR3 runs 15 residues. CDR1 is SGHTA and CDR2 is FQGNSA in the germline V gene. CDR3 sequence (DNA): TGTGCCAGCAGCCGCCCTACTAGCGGGAGCTACGAGCAGTACTTC. This codes for CASSRPTSGSYEQYF.

V and J are TRBV4-3 and TRBJ1-4; possibly TRBD1 for D (5 bases). The CDR3 loop spans 16 amino acids. Per the germline V gene, CDR1 is LGHNA and CDR2 is YSLEER. Trimming removed 3 bases from V and 8 bases from J, with 19 bases in between. The chain's CDR3 is CASSQQGSGSFEKLFF. The CDR3 DNA sequence: TGCGCCAGCAGCCAGCAGGGTTCGGGTTCTTTCGAAAAACTGTTTTTT.

The gene calls are TRBV6-6 and TRBJ2-5, with TRBD1 identical over 8 bases. CDR3 length equals 14 residues. V lost 6 bases and J lost 3; bases outside the gene matches: 6. Per germline, CDR1 MNHNY and CDR2 SVGAGI (reference sequence). CDR3 protein: CASRTGVLEETQYF. DNA of the CDR3: TGTGCCAGCAGGACAGGGGTTTTAGAAGAGACCCAGTACTTC.

About this clonotype itself: At one end, the junction sequence differs from germline, possibly due to a read error. V and J are TRBV20-1 and TRBJ1-2, with D possibly TRBD1 on 5 matching bases. The CDR3 contains 17 residues. Germline values: CDR1 DFQATT, CDR2 SNEGSKA (reference sequence). The CDR3 reads CSAGLQGTPVERYGYTF. In nucleotides, the CDR3 is TGCAGTGCTGGCCTCCAAGGGACCCCTGTCGAAAGATATGGTTACACCTTC.

Of note for this clonotype: The CDR3 carries no conserved terminal phenylalanine or tryptophan, so it likely arises from a read error. This sequence joins TRBV10-3 and TRBJ2-7; tentative D call: TRBD2 (6 bases). V was cut by 2 bases and J by 1 base, with 9 bases left in between. Germline CDR1 ENHRY, CDR2 SYGVKD. This CDR3 comprises 14 residues. CDR3 sequence: CAISEPGGSYEQYL. The CDR3 DNA is TGTGCCATCAGTGAGCCTGGAGGGTCCTACGAGCAGTACCTC.

This chain connects TRBV9 to TRBJ2-7; no definite D call. V was cut by 0 bases and J by 0 bases, with 7 bases left in between. Germline loops: CDR1 SGDLS, CDR2 YYNGEE. The CDR3 has 14 amino acids. CDR3 nucleotides: TGTGCCAGCAGCGTAGAGCCGTTCTCCTACGAGCAGTACTTC. Translated, it gives CASSVEPFSYEQYF.

This chain joins TRBV6-2 or TRBV6-3 and TRBJ2-7; tentative D call: TRBD2 (6 bases). Germline V lookup: CDR1 MNHEY, CDR2 SVGEGT. The ends were cut back, 5 bases at V and 4 bases at J, with 18 bases in the middle. The CDR3 length is 15 residues. The CDR3 nucleotides read TGTGCCAGCAGTCCACCCATAGGACTATTTTACGAGCAGTACTTC. Translation: CASSPPIGLFYEQYF.

This clonotype has only a few counts. The junction differs from germline at one of its ends, possibly a read error. This chain links TRBV12-3 or TRBV12-4 with TRBJ2-7; D possibly corresponds to TRBD1 (6 bases). The CDR3 length is 17 residues. CDR3 sequence (DNA): TGTGCCAGCAGTTTAGCAATATATGACAGGAGGCGCTACGAGCAGTGCTTC. Amino acid sequence: CASSLAIYDRRRYEQCF.

This clonotype was detected many times. This rearrangement joins TRBV13 to TRBJ1-2; D is unclear. The V gene's germline CDR1 is PRHDT and CDR2 FYEKMQ (reference sequence). The CDR3 contains 15 residues. The V end was cut by 5 bases, the J end by 2 bases, with 15 bases between. As DNA, the CDR3 is TGTGCCAGCAGCCCCCGCGGCGAGACAAACTATGGCTACACCTTC. This codes for CASSPRGETNYGYTF. The entire variable domain, with the rest obtained from reference TRBV13 and TRBJ1-2, is as follows: AAGVIQSPRHLIKEKRETATLKCYPIPRHDTVYWYQQGPGQDPQFLISFYEKMQSDKGSIPDRFSAQQFSDYHSELNMSSLELGDSALYFCASSPRGETNYGYTFGSGTRLTVV.

The genes are TRBV4-1 and TRBJ2-1; D not resolved. The CDR3 contains 18 residues. V was cut by 2 bases and J by 0 bases, with 17 bases left in between. The germline V gene has CDR1 MGHRA and CDR2 YSYEKL. The DNA for the CDR3 is TGCGCCAGCAGCCAATCTCTGGGCGGCCCGAGCTCCTACAATGAGCAGTTCTTC. It specifies CASSQSLGGPSSYNEQFF.

In its sample, this clonotype was seen a few times. The chain joins TRBV28 to TRBJ2-5, with 7 bases identical to TRBD1. Matching the DNA end better, TRBJ2-7 makes the J call doubtful. Germline CDR1 is MDHEN and CDR2 is SYDVKM. This CDR3 comprises 14 residues. This CDR3 is CASITGTAPYEQYF. CDR3 nucleotides: TGTGCCAGCATTACGGGGACAGCCCCCTACGAGCAGTACTTC.

This clonotype was counted between two and nine times. V gene TRBV6-6 combines with J gene TRBJ2-6; TRBD1 aligns across 7 bases. Germline V lookup: CDR1 MNHNY, CDR2 SVGAGI (reference sequence). The CDR3 runs to 16 residues. V lost 5 bases and J lost 2; bases outside the gene matches: 6. CDR3 in amino acids: CASSPWTGPGANVLTF. CDR3 coding DNA: TGTGCCAGCAGTCCCTGGACAGGTCCTGGGGCCAACGTCCTGACTTTC.

There are a few counts of this clonotype. The gene calls are TRBV12-3 or TRBV12-4 and TRBJ1-1, with 8 bases fitting TRBD1. CDR3 length equals 16 residues. Unmatched junction bases numbered 7, after V lost 3 bases and J lost 1 base. CDR3 bases: TGTGCCAGCAGTTTCGCTCAGGGGGCGGGGAACACTGAAGCTTTCTTT. It encodes CASSFAQGAGNTEAFF.

The CDR3: CSATPLGAANEKLFF. In DNA, the CDR3 is TGCAGTGCTACTCCATTAGGGGCTGCTAATGAAAAACTGTTTTTT. The genes are TRBV20-1 and TRBJ1-4; tentative D call: TRBD1 (5 bases). Trimming left V 4 bases short and J 3 bases short, with 15 bases between. Germline CDR1 and CDR2: DFQATT and SNEGSKA (reference sequence). The CDR3 contains 15 residues.

Only a few counts were recorded for this clonotype. The V and J genes are TRBV29-1 and TRBJ2-2; TRBD1 matches at 7 bases. Germline CDR1 SQVTM, CDR2 ANQGSEA. Trimming at V came to 5 bases and at J to 2 bases, leaving 2 bases not matched to a gene. This CDR3 contains 13 residues. CDR3 nucleotide sequence: TGCAGCGTTAGGGACAGAAACACCGGGGAGCTGTTTTTT. Amino acid sequence: CSVRDRNTGELFF.

This clonotype was counted between two and nine times. The rearrangement joins TRBV3-1 to TRBJ1-5; tentative D call: TRBD1 (5 bases). Germline lookup yields CDR1 LGHDT and CDR2 YNNKEL (reference sequence). V shed 2 bases and J shed 5 bases, with 16 bases lying between them. This CDR3 is 16 amino acids long. CDR3 nucleotide sequence: TGTGCCAGCAGCCAAAGGGGAGGAGGGTTTCATCAGCCCCAGCATTTT. It codes for CASSQRGGGFHQPQHF.

The sample holds a few counts of this clonotype. This chain connects TRBV24-1 to TRBJ2-5; 13 positions match TRBD2. Judging by the DNA end, TRBJ2-1 fits better; the J call may be wrong. This CDR3 is 16 amino acids long. In germline, CDR1 is KGHDR, CDR2 SFDVKD. The CDR3 here is CATSDPGTSGIWEQFF. CDR3 nucleotides: TGTGCCACCAGTGATCCCGGGACTAGCGGGATATGGGAGCAGTTCTTC.

This clonotype was detected only a few times. This chain uses TRBV7-8 with TRBJ2-5; 9 nucleotides agree with TRBD2. The DNA end is a closer match to TRBJ2-1, so the J assignment may be wrong. From germline, CDR1 is SGHVS and CDR2 FQNEAQ. The CDR3 contains 16 residues. The CDR3 nucleotides read TGTGCCAGCAGCCCAAGCGGAGCGGGAGGCTACAATGAGCAGTTCTTC. Protein sequence: CASSPSGAGGYNEQFF.